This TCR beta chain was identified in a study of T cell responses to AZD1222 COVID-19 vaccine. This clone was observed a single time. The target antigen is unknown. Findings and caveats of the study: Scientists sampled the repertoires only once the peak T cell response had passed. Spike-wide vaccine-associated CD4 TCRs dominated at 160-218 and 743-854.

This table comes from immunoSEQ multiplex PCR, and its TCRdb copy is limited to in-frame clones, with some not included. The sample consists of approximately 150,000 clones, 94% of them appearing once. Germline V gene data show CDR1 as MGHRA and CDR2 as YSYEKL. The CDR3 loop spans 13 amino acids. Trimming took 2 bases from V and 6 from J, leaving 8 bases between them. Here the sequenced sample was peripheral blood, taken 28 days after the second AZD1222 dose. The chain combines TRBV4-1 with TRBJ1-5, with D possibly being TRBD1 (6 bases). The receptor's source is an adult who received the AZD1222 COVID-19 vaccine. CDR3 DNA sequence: TGCGCCAGCAGCCAATCACAGGGTCAGCCCCAGCATTTT. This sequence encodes CASSQSQGQPQHF.